In its sample, the clone carrying this T cell receptor (beta chain) was seen once. As yet, its antigen is unknown. Profiled with immunoSEQ multiplex PCR; TCRdb holds only in-frame clones, not every one. The table includes fewer than 85,000 clones, 76% detected once. The sample belongs to a study of vaccination effects on CD4 cells after COVID-19. Study as a whole: After the second dose, samples were taken at median day 72. Study results and caveats: Only a single clone (1 of 255 vaccine-induced clones in healthy vaccinees) cross-reacted with common cold coronaviruses. The study had few convalescent patients and no early post-infection timepoints.

CDR1 is MNHEY, CDR2 SVGAGI, per germline. The CDR3 is 13 amino acids. Germline trimming cut 6 bases from V and 4 bases from J; bases unmatched to any gene: 4. ViraFEST used viral peptide pools to expand antigen-specific CD4+ T cells before sequencing. Upon completion of more than eight days in culture, CD4+ T cells were isolated. Each participant was given two doses of one vaccine (BNT162b2 or mRNA-1273). Roughly 2 million PBMC per well were cultured with 9 to 10 IU/ml IL-2 and approximately 10 ug/ml peptides. This sequence was found in a human donor who received a COVID-19 vaccine. V gene TRBV6-5 combines with J gene TRBJ2-5; 8 nucleotides align to TRBD2. Sample: CD4+ T cells from PBMCs cultured with HCoV-OC43 spike peptides, taken after COVID-19 vaccination. Subset here: HCoV-OC43 spike overlapping peptide pool stimulation. This CDR3 reads CASRRTSPETQYF. In DNA form, the CDR3 reads TGTGCCAGCAGGAGGACTAGCCCAGAGACCCAGTACTTC.